This TCR beta chain was documented in a study of T cell clonality in common variable immunodeficiency. Assay: immunoSEQ multiplex PCR; the TCRdb copy retains only in-frame clones and omits some. Listed for the sample are about 45,000 clones, none seen a single time. Many counts were recorded for this clone. The CDR3 end is not reached by the read, which stops 3 residues before it; the germline J gene fills it in. V trimming: 4 bases; J trimming: 2 bases; junction bases outside the gene matches: 2. CDR1 is SGHRS and CDR2 is YFSETQ in the germline V gene. This CDR3 contains 13 residues. The chain combines TRBV5-1 with TRBJ2-5; 7 bases are a match to TRBD1. The source of this sequence is a person aged 18 to 70 in good health. Input material: peripheral blood mononuclear cells. The sequenced CDR3 bases are TGCGCCAGCAGCAGGGACAGTCAAGAGACC. It encodes CASSRDSQET. The complete CDR3 protein is CASSRDSQETQYF. The full variable domain, rest sourced from reference TRBV5-1 and TRBJ2-5, is KAGVTQTPRYLIKTRGQQVTLSCSPISGHRSVSWYQQTPGQGLQFLFEYFSETQRNKGNFPGRFSGRQFSNSRSEMNVSTLELGDSALYLCASSRDSQETQYFGPGTRLLVL.